This T cell receptor beta chain comes out of a study of beta chain features in type 1 diabetes. This clone was seen more than once but under ten times. Blood was collected once per donor into heparin, averaging around 120 mL. All of the sorted populations showed purity greater than 95%. Expressed TCRB transcripts got sequenced, as all isolated RNA was reverse transcribed. There were about 3.57 million reads on average in the naive, central memory and regulatory T cell samples. Some clones are missing from TCRdb's copy, which holds only in-frame ones; the method was immunoSEQ multiplex PCR. The repertoire has roughly 150,000 clones, roughly 9% of them found once; the top ten carry over 2%. The sequence was collected from a woman aged 18-29 years in good health. Input material: central memory CD4+ T cells from blood.

CDR3 DNA: TGTGCCATCAGTGTAAGCGCCCGGGGAGATACGCAGTATTTT. Amino acid sequence: CAISVSARGDTQYF. The rearrangement uses TRBV10-3 and TRBJ2-3; D perhaps matches TRBD2 (5 bases). The CDR3 is made up of 14 amino acids. Germline V gene sequence: CDR1 ENHRY, CDR2 SYGVKD. Trimming pared 4 bases from V and 5 bases from J, leaving 13 bases between.